This T cell receptor beta chain was recorded in a study of shared T cell receptors in the human thymus. The CDR3 is made up of 18 amino acids. Trimming shortened V by 5 bases and J by 6 bases, and 28 bases separated the two germline ends. Germline V gene lookup returns CDR1 SGHRS and CDR2 YFSETQ. Some clones are missing from TCRdb's copy, which holds only in-frame ones; the method was immunoSEQ multiplex PCR. Of about 380,000 clones listed, around 95% are singletons. The sequenced sample was thymocytes. This clonotype was sampled from a human donor. V gene TRBV5-1 combines with J gene TRBJ2-3; perhaps TRBD1 as D (6 bases). CDR3 coding DNA: TGCGCCAGCAGATATTCCCGGGACAAGGGTAGGGTGAGCGATACGCAGTATTTT. As protein: CASRYSRDKGRVSDTQYF. Full variable domain (outside the CDR3, taken from reference TRBV5-1 and TRBJ2-3): KAGVTQTPRYLIKTRGQQVTLSCSPISGHRSVSWYQQTPGQGLQFLFEYFSETQRNKGNFPGRFSGRQFSNSRSEMNVSTLELGDSALYLCASRYSRDKGRVSDTQYFGPGTRLTVL.